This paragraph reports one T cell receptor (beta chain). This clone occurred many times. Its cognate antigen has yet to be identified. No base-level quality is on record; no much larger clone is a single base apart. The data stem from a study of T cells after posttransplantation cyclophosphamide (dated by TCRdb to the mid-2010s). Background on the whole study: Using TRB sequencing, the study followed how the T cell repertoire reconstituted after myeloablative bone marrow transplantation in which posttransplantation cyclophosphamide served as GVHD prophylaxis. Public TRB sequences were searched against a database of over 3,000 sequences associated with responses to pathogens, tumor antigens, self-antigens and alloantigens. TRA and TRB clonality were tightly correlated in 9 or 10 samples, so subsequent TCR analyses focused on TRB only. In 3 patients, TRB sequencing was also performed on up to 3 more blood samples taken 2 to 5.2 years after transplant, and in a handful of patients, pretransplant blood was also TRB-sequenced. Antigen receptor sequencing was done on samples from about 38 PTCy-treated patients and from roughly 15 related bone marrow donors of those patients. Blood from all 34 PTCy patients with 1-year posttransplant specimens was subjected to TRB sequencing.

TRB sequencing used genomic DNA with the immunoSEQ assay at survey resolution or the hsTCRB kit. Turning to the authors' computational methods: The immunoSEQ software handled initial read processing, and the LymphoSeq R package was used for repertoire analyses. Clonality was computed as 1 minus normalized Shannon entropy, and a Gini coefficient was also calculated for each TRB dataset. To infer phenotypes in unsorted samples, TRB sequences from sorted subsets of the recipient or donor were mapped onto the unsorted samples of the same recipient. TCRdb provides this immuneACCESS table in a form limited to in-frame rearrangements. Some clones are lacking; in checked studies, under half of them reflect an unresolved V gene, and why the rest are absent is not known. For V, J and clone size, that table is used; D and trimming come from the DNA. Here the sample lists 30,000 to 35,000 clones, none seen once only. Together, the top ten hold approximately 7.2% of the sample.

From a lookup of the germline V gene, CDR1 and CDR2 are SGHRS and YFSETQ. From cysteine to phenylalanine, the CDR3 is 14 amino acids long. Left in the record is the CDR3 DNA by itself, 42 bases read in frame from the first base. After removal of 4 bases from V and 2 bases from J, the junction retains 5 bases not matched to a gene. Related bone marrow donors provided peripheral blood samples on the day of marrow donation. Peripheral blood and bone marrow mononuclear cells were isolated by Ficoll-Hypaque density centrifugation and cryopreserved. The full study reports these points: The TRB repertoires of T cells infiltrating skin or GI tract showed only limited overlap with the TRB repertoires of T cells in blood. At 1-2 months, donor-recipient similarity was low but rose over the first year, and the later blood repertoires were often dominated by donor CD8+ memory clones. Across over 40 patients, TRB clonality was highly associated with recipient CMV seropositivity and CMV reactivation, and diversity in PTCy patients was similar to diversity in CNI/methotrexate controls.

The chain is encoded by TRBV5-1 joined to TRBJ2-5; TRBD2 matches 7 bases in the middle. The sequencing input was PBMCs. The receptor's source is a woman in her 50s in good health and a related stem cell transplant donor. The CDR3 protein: CASSPGTTQETQYF. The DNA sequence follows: TGCGCCAGCAGCCCGGGGACTACGCAAGAGACCCAGTACTTC.